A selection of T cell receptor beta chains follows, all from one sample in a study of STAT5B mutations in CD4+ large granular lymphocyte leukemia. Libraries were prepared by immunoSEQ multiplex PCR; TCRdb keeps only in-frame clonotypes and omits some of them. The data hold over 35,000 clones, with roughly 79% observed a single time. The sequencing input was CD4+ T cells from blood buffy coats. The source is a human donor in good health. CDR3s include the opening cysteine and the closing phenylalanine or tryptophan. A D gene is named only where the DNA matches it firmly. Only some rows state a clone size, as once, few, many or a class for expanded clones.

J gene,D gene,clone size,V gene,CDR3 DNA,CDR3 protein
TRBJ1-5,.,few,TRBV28,TGTGCCAGCGGGGTAGTTGGGGGTGGCAATCAGCCCCAGCATTTT,CASGVVGGGNQPQHF
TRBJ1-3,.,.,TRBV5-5,TGTGCCAGCAGCGTTACACCCTCTGGAAACACCATATATTTT,CASSVTPSGNTIYF
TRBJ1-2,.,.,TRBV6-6,TGTGCCAGCAGTTACTCGAATCCACTCGGCTACACCTTC,CASSYSNPLGYTF
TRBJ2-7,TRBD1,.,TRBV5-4,TGTGCCAGCAGCCCGGGACAGGGTGGGTTCTACGAGCAGTACTTC,CASSPGQGGFYEQYF
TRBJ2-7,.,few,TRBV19,TGTGCCAGTAGCCAATGGGGAGGCGAGCAGTACTTC,CASSQWGGEQYF
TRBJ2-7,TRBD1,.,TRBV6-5,TGTGCCAGCAGTTACTCGGGACAGGGGGCCGTTTACGAGCAGTACTTC,CASSYSGQGAVYEQYF
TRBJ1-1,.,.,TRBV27,TGTGCCAGCAGTCCCCTCCGGGGCACTGAAGCTTTCTTT,CASSPLRGTEAFF
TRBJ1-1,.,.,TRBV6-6,TGTGCCAGCAGTTACGGCAGATTGAACACTGAAGCTTTCTTT,CASSYGRLNTEAFF
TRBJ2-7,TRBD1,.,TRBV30,TGTGCCTGGAGTTACGGACAGGGAGATAGCGGTGGATACTTC,CAWSYGQGDSGGYF
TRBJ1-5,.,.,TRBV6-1,TGTGCCAGCATCCAACTAGCAGGGAGCAATCAGCCCCAGCATTTT,CASIQLAGSNQPQHF
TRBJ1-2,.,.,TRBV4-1,TGCGCCAGCAGCCAGGGGTTAGCTAACTATGGCTACACCTTC,CASSQGLANYGYTF
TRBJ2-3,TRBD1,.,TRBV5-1,TGCGCCAGCAGCCGGGGGACAGGGAACACAGATACGCAGTATTTT,CASSRGTGNTDTQYF
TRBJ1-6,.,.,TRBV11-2,TGTGCCAGCAGCGCATTTCTGGGGACGAGCTCCTATAATTCACCCCTCCACTTT,CASSAFLGTSSYNSPLHF
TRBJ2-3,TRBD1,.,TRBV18,TGTGCCAGCTCACTAACGACAGGGGCAGATACGCAGTATTTT,CASSLTTGADTQYF
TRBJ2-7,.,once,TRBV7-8,TGTGCCAGCAGCCAGACGGGATCCTACGAGCAGTACTTC,CASSQTGSYEQYF
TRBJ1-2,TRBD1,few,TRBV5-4,TGTGCCAGCAGCTTAGGACAGGGGAAGTATGGCTACACCTTC,CASSLGQGKYGYTF
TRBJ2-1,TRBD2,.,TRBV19,TGTGCCAGTAGTCTCGACGGACTAGGTTACAATGAGCAGTTCTTC,CASSLDGLGYNEQFF
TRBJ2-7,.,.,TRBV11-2,TGTGCCAGCAGCTTAGCTTTCGAGCAGTACTTC,CASSLAFEQYF
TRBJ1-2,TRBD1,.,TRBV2,TGTGCCAGCACCCAGGGCAGGGGGGGTGGCTACACCTTC,CASTQGRGGGYTF
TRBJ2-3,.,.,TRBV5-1,TGCGCCAGCAGCTTCGATAACACAGATACGCAGTATTTT,CASSFDNTDTQYF
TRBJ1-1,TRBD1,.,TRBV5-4,TGTGCCAGCAGCGGGCGTTACAGGGGTGGCACTGAAGCTTTCTTT,CASSGRYRGGTEAFF
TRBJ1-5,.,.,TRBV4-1,TGCGCCAGCAGCCAATCCCCCGGGCAGGGCGTATATAGCAATCAGCCCCAGCATTTT,CASSQSPGQGVYSNQPQHF
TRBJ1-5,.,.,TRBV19,TGTGCCAGTACAGGGAGCAATCAGCCCCAGCATTTT,CASTGSNQPQHF
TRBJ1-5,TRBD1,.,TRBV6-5,TGTGCCAGCAGTTACTGGGACAGGGTGTGGGGGGGGCCCCAGCATTTT,CASSYWDRVWGGPQHF
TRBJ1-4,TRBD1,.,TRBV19,TGTGCCAGTAGTTCCGCGAGGACAGGGGATGGAAAACTGTTTTTT,CASSSARTGDGKLFF
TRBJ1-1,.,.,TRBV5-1,TGCGCCAGCAGCTTGGACAGGAACACTGAAGCTTTCTTT,CASSLDRNTEAFF
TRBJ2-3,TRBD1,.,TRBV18,TGTGCCAGCTCGCCTCCGACAGGGGGGCGAACAGATACGCAGTATTTT,CASSPPTGGRTDTQYF
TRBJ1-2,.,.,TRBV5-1,TGCGCCAGCAGCGCTCAGGGGAGTGGCTACACCTTC,CASSAQGSGYTF
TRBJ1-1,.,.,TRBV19,TGTGCCAGTAGTATGGTTGGACACCTGAACACTGAAGCTTTCTTT,CASSMVGHLNTEAFF
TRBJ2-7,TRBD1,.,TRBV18,TGTGCCAGCTCACCTGGACAGGGTGACCTTTACGAGCAGTACTTC,CASSPGQGDLYEQYF
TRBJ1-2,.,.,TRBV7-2,TGTGCCATCTCTACCCAGAACTATGGCTACACCTTC,CAISTQNYGYTF
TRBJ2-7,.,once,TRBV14,TGTGCCAGCAGCCAAGTTATGGGAACCTCCTACGAGCAGTACTTC,CASSQVMGTSYEQYF